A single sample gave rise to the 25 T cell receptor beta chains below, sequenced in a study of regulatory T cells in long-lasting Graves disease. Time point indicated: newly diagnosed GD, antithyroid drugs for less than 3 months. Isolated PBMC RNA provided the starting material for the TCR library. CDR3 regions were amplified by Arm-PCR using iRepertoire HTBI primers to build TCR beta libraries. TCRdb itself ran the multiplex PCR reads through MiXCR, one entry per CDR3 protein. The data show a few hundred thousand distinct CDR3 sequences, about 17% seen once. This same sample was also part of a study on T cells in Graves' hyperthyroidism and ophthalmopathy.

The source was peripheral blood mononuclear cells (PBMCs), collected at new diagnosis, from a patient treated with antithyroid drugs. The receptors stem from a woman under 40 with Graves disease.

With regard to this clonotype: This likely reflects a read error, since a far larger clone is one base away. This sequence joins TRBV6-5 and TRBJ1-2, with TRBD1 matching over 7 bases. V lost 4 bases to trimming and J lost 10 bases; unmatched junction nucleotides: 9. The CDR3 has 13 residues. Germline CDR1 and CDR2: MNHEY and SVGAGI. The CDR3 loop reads CASSLGGSNDYTF. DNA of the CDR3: TGTGCCAGCAGTTTAGGGGGCAGCAATGACTACACCTTC.

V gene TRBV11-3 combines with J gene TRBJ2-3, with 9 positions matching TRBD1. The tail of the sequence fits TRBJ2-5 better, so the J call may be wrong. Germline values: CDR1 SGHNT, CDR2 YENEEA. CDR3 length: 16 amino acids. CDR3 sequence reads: CASCLLIRDRVETQYF. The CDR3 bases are TGTGCCAGCTGCCTCCTTATCCGGGACAGGGTTGAGACCCAGTACTTC.

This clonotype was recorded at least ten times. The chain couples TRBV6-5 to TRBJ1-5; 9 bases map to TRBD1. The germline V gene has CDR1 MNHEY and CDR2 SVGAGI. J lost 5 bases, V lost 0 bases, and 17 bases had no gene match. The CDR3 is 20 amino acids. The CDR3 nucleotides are TGTGCCAGCAGTTACTCCCCCCCGGTCTTCCCCGGGACAGGGTATCAGCCCCAGCATTTT. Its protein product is CASSYSPPVFPGTGYQPQHF.

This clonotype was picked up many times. The CDR3 is CASSPRLGGDEQFF. CDR3 DNA: TGCGCCAGCAGCCCCCGATTAGGGGGCGATGAGCAGTTCTTC. The chain employs TRBV5-1 and TRBJ2-1; TRBD1 agrees at 7 bases. The germline CDR1 and CDR2 sequences are SGHRS and YFSETQ. The J segment lost 8 bases and the V segment lost 4 bases, leaving 9 bases of the junction unmatched. The CDR3 length is 14 residues.

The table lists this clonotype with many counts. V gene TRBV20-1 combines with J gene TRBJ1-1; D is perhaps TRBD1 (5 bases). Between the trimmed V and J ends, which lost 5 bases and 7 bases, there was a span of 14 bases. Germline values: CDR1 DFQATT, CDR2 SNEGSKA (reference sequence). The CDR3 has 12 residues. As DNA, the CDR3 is TGCAGTGCTCCCGGGGACGGGTTTGAAGCTTTCTTT. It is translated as CSAPGDGFEAFF.

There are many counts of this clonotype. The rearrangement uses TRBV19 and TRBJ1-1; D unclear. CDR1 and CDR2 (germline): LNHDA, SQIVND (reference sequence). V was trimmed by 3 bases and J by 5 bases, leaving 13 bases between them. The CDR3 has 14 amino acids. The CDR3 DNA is TGTGCCAGTAGTATTCTGGGCGTGAGGACTGAAGCTTTCTTT. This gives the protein CASSILGVRTEAFF.

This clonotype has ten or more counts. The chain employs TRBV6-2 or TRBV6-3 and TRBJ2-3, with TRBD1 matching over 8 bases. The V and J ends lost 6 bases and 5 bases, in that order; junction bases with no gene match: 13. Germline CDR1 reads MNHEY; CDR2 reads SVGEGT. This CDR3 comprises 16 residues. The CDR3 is CASSLTRGLVLDTQYF. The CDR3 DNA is TGTGCCAGCAGCCTAACCAGGGGGCTGGTGCTAGATACGCAGTATTTT.

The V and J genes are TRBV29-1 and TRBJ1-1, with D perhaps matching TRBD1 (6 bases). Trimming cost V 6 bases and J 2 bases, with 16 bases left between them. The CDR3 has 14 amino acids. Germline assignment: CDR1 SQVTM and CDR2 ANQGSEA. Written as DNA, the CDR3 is TGCAGCGTGGGGGGCGGGGGGCCCAACACTGAAGCTTTCTTT. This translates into CSVGGGGPNTEAFF.

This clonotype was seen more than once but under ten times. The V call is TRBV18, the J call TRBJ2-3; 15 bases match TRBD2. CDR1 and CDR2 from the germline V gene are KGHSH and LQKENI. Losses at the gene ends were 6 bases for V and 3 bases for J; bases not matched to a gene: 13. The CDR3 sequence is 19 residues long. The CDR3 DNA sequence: TGTGCCAGCTCCCGAAACGGACTAGCGGGGGGGCCTGGAACAGATACGCAGTATTTT. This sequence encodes CASSRNGLAGGPGTDTQYF. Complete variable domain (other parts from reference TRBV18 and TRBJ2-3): NAGVMQNPRHLVRRRGQEARLRCSPMKGHSHVYWYRQLPEEGLKFMVYLQKENIIDESGMPKERFSAEFPKEGPSILRIQQVVRGDSAAYFCASSRNGLAGGPGTDTQYFGPGTRLTVL.

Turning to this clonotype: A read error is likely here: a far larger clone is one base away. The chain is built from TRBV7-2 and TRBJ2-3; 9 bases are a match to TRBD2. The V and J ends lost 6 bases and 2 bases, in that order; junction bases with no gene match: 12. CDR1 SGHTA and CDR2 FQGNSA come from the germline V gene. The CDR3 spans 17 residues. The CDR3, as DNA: TGTGCCAGCAGGTTGGTCGGGCTAGCGGGAAACACAGATACGCAGTATTTT. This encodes CASRLVGLAGNTDTQYF.

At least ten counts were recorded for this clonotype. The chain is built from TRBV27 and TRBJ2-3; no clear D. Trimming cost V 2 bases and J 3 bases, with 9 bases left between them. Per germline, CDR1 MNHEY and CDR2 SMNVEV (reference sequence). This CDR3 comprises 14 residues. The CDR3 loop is CASSLGPVTDTQYF. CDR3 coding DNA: TGTGCCAGCAGTTTAGGGCCGGTAACAGATACGCAGTATTTT.

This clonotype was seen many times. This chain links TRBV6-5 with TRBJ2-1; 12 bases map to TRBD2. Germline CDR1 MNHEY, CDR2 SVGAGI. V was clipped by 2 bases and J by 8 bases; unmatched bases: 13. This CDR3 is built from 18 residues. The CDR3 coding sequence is TGTGCCAGCAGTTACGGTTATCGTGTGTCTAGCGGGAGGGATGAGCAGTTCTTC. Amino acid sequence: CASSYGYRVSSGRDEQFF.

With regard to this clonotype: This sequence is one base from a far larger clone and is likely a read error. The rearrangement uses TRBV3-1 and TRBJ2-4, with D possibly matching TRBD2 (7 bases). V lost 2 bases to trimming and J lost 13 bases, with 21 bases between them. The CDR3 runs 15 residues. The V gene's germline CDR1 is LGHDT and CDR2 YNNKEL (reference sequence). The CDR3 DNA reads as TGTGCCAGCAGCCAACGGGGGGCTACCTACAATGAGCAGTACTTC. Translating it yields CASSQRGATYNEQYF. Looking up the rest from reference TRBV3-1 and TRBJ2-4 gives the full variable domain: DTAVSQTPKYLVTQMGNDKSIKCEQNLGHDTMYWYKQDSKKFLKIMFSYNNKELIINETVPNRFSPKSPDKAHLNLHINSLELGDSAVYFCASSQRGATYNEQYFGAGTRLSVL.

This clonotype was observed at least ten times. The CDR3 nucleotides read TGTGCCAGCAGAGATGGGGGGTCGATCACAGATACGCAGTATTTT. It is translated as CASRDGGSITDTQYF. The chain combines TRBV7-9 with TRBJ2-3; perhaps TRBD2 as D (6 bases). V was shortened by 6 bases and J by 2 bases, with 15 bases between the two germline ends. Germline CDR1 SEHNR, CDR2 FQNEAQ (reference sequence). The CDR3 totals 15 residues.

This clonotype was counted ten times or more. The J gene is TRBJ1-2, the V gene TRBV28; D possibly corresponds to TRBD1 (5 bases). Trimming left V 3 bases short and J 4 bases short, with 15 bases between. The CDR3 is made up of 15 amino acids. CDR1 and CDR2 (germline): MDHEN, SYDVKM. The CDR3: CASSFVGEGVYGYTF. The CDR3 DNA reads TGTGCCAGCAGTTTTGTAGGGGAGGGTGTCTATGGCTACACCTTC.

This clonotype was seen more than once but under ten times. Written as DNA, the CDR3 is TGCAGCGTTGTTAGTTCGGTACACCCCGTTGCTCTTTATAATTCACCCCTCCACTTT. Residues: CSVVSSVHPVALYNSPLHF. V gene TRBV29-1 combines with J gene TRBJ1-6; D remains unclear. Trimming pared 4 bases from V and 4 bases from J, leaving 26 bases between. CDR3 size: 19 residues. From germline, CDR1 is SQVTM and CDR2 ANQGSEA.

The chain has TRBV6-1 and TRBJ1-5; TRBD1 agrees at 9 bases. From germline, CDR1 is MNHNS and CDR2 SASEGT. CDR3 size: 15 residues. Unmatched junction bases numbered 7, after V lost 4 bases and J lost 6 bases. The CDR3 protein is CASSVGPTGGQPQHF. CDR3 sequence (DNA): TGTGCCAGCAGTGTGGGCCCGACAGGGGGTCAGCCCCAGCATTTT.

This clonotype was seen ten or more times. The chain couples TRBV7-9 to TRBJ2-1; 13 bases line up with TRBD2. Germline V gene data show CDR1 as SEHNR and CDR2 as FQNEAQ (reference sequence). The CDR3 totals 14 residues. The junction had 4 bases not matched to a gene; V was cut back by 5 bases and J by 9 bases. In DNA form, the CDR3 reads TGTGCCAGCAGCCGACTAGCGGGGGGTGGTGAGCAGTTCTTC. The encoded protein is CASSRLAGGGEQFF.

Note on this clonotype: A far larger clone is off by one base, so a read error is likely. The CDR3 DNA follows: TGTGCCAGCAGCTTGATTCCCGGGGACTATGGCTACACCTTC. Protein: CASSLIPGDYGYTF. This chain links TRBV7-2 with TRBJ1-2; D remains unclear. Trimming stripped 3 bases from V and 3 bases from J, with 11 bases between. The CDR3 covers 14 residues. Germline values: CDR1 SGHTA, CDR2 FQGNSA.

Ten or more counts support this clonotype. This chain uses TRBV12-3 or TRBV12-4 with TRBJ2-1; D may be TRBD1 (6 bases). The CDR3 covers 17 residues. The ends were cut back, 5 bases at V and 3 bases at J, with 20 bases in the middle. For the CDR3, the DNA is TGTGCCAGCAGTCTTGGGGGTTTGGGGACATTCTACAATGAGCAGTTCTTC. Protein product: CASSLGGLGTFYNEQFF.

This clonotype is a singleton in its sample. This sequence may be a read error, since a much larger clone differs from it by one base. CDR3 sequence: CASRRYNSPLRF. As DNA, the CDR3 is TGTGCCAGCAGACGGTATAATTCACCCCTCCGCTTT. The chain links TRBV12-3 or TRBV12-4 to TRBJ1-6; D unresolved. There are 12 residues in the CDR3.

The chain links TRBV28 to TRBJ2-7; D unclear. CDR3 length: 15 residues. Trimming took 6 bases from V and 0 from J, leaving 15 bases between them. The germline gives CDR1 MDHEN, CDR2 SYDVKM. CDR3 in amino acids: CASSQSSPSSYEQYF. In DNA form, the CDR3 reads TGTGCCAGCAGCCAGTCTTCGCCGAGCTCCTACGAGCAGTACTTC.

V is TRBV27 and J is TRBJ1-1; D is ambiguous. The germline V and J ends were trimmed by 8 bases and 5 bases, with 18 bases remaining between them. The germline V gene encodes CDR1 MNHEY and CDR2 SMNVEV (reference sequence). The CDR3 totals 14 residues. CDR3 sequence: CASDPSGPGTEAFF. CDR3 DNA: TGTGCCAGCGATCCCTCCGGCCCTGGGACTGAAGCTTTCTTT.

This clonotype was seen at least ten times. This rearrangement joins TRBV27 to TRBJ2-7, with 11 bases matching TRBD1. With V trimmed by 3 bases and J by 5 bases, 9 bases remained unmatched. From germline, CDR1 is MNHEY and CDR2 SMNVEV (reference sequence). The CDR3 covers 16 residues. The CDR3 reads CASSFRSGQGEDEQYF. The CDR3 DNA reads TGTGCCAGCAGTTTTCGGTCGGGACAGGGGGAAGACGAGCAGTACTTC.

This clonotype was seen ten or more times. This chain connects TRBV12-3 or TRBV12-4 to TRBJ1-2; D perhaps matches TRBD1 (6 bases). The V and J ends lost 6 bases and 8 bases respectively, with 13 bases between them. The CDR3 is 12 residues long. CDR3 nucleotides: TGTGCCAGCAGCTGGGGGGCGGGAGGCTACACCTTC. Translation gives CASSWGAGGYTF.